This T cell receptor (beta chain) was found in a study of T cell responses to AZD1222 COVID-19 vaccine. Looking at the study overall: Researchers grouped second doses given at about 4 or about 12 weeks into one pool.

This CDR3 has 16 residues. Germline CDR1 is MGHRA and CDR2 is YSYEKL. Trimming cost V 2 bases and J 3 bases, with 16 bases left between them. As to this clone: Its antigen remains unidentified.

Study results and limitations: AZD1222 recipients seropositive at baseline numbered only 6 or 7. It should be noted that donors were predominantly white British and more often female, and clonal diversity was possibly underestimated. Repertoire sampling happened only post peak T cell response.

Clones were sequenced by immunoSEQ multiplex PCR, and TCRdb holds only the in-frame ones, with some missing. The table has fewer than 150,000 clones, about 88% seen once. This sample comprised peripheral blood, obtained on day 0 of AZD1222 vaccination. V gene TRBV4-1 combines with J gene TRBJ1-1; maybe TRBD1 (5 bases). This sequence originates from an adult in good health. The CDR3 spells CASSQLRGSGYTEAFF. CDR3 nucleotides: TGCGCCAGCAGCCAACTGCGAGGTTCAGGGTACACTGAAGCTTTCTTT.